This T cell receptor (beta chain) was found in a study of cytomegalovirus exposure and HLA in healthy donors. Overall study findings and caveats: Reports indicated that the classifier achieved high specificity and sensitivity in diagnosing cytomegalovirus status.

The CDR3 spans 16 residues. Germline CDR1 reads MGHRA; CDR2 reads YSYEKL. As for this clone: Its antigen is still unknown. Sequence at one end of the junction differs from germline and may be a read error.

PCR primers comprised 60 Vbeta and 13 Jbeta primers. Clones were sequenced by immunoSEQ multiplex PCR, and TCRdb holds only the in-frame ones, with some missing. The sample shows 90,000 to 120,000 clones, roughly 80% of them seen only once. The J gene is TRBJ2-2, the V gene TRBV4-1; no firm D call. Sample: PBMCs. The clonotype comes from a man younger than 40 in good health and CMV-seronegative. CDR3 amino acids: CASSPPDPRNIGELFF. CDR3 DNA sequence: TGCGCCAGCAGCCCCCCCGACCCCAGGAACATCGGGGAGCTGTTTTTT.